These T cell receptor beta chains were read from a single sample in a study of OX40 agonist ivuxolimab in advanced cancers. Profiling relied on immunoSEQ multiplex PCR, and the TCRdb table lists in-frame clones only, not all of them. The table shows about 89,000 clones, with approximately 93% occurring only once. The sample in question was CD4+ or CD8+ T cells sorted from blood, obtained in a trial of the OX40 agonist ivuxolimab. Every receptor here comes from an adult with an advanced solid tumor such as melanoma, head and neck, liver or kidney cancer. CDR3s include the opening cysteine and the closing phenylalanine or tryptophan. Each record gives: clone size, V gene, D gene, J gene, CDR3 protein, CDR3 DNA. D genes are given only for firm matches. Some rows mark clone size as missing; the rest say once, few, many or name a class of expanded clone.

size: NA
V: TRBV28
D: NA
J: TRBJ1-5
CDR3: CASSSRVSALYSNQPQHF
DNA: TGTGCCAGCAGTTCCCGGGTCTCTGCCCTTTATAGCAATCAGCCCCAGCATTTT

size: NA
V: TRBV5-1
D: TRBD1
J: TRBJ1-2
CDR3: CASSRGQGTYGYTF
DNA: TGCGCCAGCAGCAGGGGACAGGGAACCTATGGCTACACCTTC

size: NA
V: TRBV6-1
D: TRBD2
J: TRBJ2-5
CDR3: CASSDSLADQETQYF
DNA: TGTGCCAGCAGTGACTCGCTAGCGGACCAAGAGACCCAGTACTTC

size: NA
V: TRBV30
D: NA
J: TRBJ1-5
CDR3: CAWSVNRGQPQHF
DNA: TGTGCCTGGAGTGTAAACAGAGGCCAACCCCAGCATTTT

size: NA
V: TRBV9
D: NA
J: TRBJ2-3
CDR3: CASSQEARGDTQYF
DNA: TGTGCCAGCAGCCAAGAGGCAAGAGGGGATACGCAGTATTTT

size: NA
V: TRBV7-3
D: NA
J: TRBJ1-4
CDR3: CASSMGPLEKLFF
DNA: TGTGCCAGCAGCATGGGGCCCCTTGAAAAACTGTTTTTT

size: once
V: TRBV7-2
D: NA
J: TRBJ2-1
CDR3: CASSLEGGASWRNEQFF
DNA: TGTGCCAGCAGCTTAGAGGGTGGGGCTAGTTGGCGCAATGAGCAGTTCTTC

size: NA
V: TRBV5-1
D: TRBD2
J: TRBJ2-3
CDR3: CASSLERAGAADTQYF
DNA: TGCGCCAGCAGCTTGGAGCGAGCGGGAGCTGCCGATACGCAGTATTTT

size: NA
V: TRBV7-2
D: NA
J: TRBJ1-4
CDR3: CASSLIGRGTRNEKLFF
DNA: TGTGCCAGCAGCTTAATTGGCAGGGGTACGCGGAATGAAAAACTGTTTTTT

size: NA
V: TRBV2
D: NA
J: TRBJ2-1
CDR3: CASSVRGASYNEQFF
DNA: TGTGCCAGCAGTGTTCGGGGGGCCTCCTACAATGAGCAGTTCTTC

size: NA
V: TRBV4-2
D: NA
J: TRBJ1-3
CDR3: CASSQDLRRGGDFRNTIYF
DNA: TGTGCCAGCAGCCAAGATCTTCGCCGGGGCGGCGATTTCCGAAACACCATATATTTT

size: NA
V: TRBV6-1
D: TRBD1
J: TRBJ1-2
CDR3: CASRRPGQGYGYTF
DNA: TGTGCCAGCAGAAGACCGGGACAGGGTTATGGCTACACCTTC

size: NA
V: TRBV7-9
D: TRBD1
J: TRBJ1-1
CDR3: CASSSWDRMNTEAFF
DNA: TGTGCCAGCAGCTCTTGGGACAGAATGAACACTGAAGCTTTCTTT

size: NA
V: TRBV28
D: TRBD1
J: TRBJ2-7
CDR3: CASSDLTGQDGYEQYF
DNA: TGTGCCAGCAGTGATTTAACGGGACAGGATGGCTACGAGCAGTACTTC

size: NA
V: TRBV19
D: TRBD2
J: TRBJ2-3
CDR3: CASKGAGETTDTQYF
DNA: TGTGCCAGTAAAGGGGCGGGAGAAACAACAGATACGCAGTATTTT

size: few
V: TRBV5-5
D: NA
J: TRBJ2-3
CDR3: CASSLLTDTQYF
DNA: TGTGCCAGCAGCTTGTTGACAGATACGCAGTATTTT

size: NA
V: TRBV30
D: NA
J: TRBJ2-1
CDR3: CAWSVLAVQQFF
DNA: TGTGCCTGGAGTGTACTGGCGGTTCAGCAGTTCTTC

size: NA
V: TRBV5-1
D: NA
J: TRBJ1-2
CDR3: CASSLRGAPGYTF
DNA: TGCGCCAGCAGCTTGCGGGGGGCTCCCGGCTACACCTTC

size: few
V: TRBV5-6
D: NA
J: TRBJ2-3
CDR3: CASSLADTQYF
DNA: TGTGCCAGCAGCTTGGCAGATACGCAGTATTTT

size: NA
V: TRBV11-3
D: NA
J: TRBJ2-3
CDR3: CASSLEGDTQYF
DNA: TGTGCCAGCAGCTTAGAGGGAGATACGCAGTATTTT

size: NA
V: TRBV11-2
D: NA
J: TRBJ2-5
CDR3: CASSLLASRETQYF
DNA: TGTGCCAGCAGCTTACTGGCGTCCCGAGAGACCCAGTACTTC

size: NA
V: TRBV6-4
D: NA
J: TRBJ2-3
CDR3: CASSAGVWDTQYF
DNA: TGTGCCAGCAGTGCGGGGGTCTGGGATACGCAGTATTTT

size: NA
V: TRBV5-1
D: NA
J: TRBJ2-3
CDR3: CASRRLIGRGTTDTQYF
DNA: TGCGCCAGCAGGAGGCTAATAGGCAGGGGCACCACAGATACGCAGTATTTT

size: NA
V: TRBV5-6
D: NA
J: TRBJ1-3
CDR3: CASSFYGSAHGNTIYF
DNA: TGTGCCAGCAGCTTCTACGGGTCGGCCCATGGAAACACCATATATTTT

size: NA
V: TRBV28
D: NA
J: TRBJ2-3
CDR3: CASSFFTDTQYF
DNA: TGTGCCAGCAGTTTTTTTACAGATACGCAGTATTTT

size: NA
V: TRBV5-1
D: TRBD2
J: TRBJ2-3
CDR3: CASSLGAGVTDTQYF
DNA: TGCGCCAGCAGCTTGGGAGCGGGAGTAACGGATACGCAGTATTTT

size: NA
V: TRBV4-3
D: NA
J: TRBJ1-5
CDR3: CASSQELGYSNQPQHF
DNA: TGCGCCAGCAGCCAAGAACTGGGCTATAGCAATCAGCCCCAGCATTTT

size: NA
V: TRBV19
D: NA
J: TRBJ1-5
CDR3: CASSRRGDQPQHF
DNA: TGTGCCAGTAGCAGACGCGGGGATCAGCCCCAGCATTTT

size: NA
V: TRBV28
D: TRBD2
J: TRBJ2-3
CDR3: CASSPPGAGGLTDTQYF
DNA: TGTGCCAGCAGTCCACCTGGTGCGGGGGGCCTCACAGATACGCAGTATTTT

size: NA
V: TRBV7-9
D: TRBD1
J: TRBJ1-4
CDR3: CASSLPRTGKNEKLFF
DNA: TGTGCCAGCAGCCTCCCCCGGACAGGCAAAAATGAAAAACTGTTTTTT

size: NA
V: TRBV6-5
D: TRBD1
J: TRBJ1-6
CDR3: CASRHTGGKGPLHF
DNA: TGTGCCAGCAGGCACACAGGGGGCAAAGGGCCCCTCCACTTT

size: NA
V: TRBV28
D: TRBD1
J: TRBJ1-1
CDR3: CASTHRQFRLRDSLLRAFF
DNA: TGTGCCAGCACCCACCGCCAATTTCGCCTCCGGGACAGTTTACTACGAGCTTTCTTT

size: NA
V: TRBV9
D: NA
J: TRBJ1-2
CDR3: CASTPGRDYGYTF
DNA: TGTGCCAGCACCCCCGGACGGGACTATGGCTACACCTTC

size: NA
V: TRBV27
D: NA
J: TRBJ2-7
CDR3: CASSYGRPEESAQYF
DNA: TGTGCCAGCAGTTATGGCAGGCCAGAGGAGTCCGCGCAGTACTTC

size: NA
V: TRBV19
D: NA
J: TRBJ1-2
CDR3: CASKAAGYTF
DNA: TGTGCCAGTAAGGCGGCCGGCTACACCTTC

size: NA
V: TRBV6-1
D: NA
J: TRBJ2-7
CDR3: CASSVNREIYEQYF
DNA: TGTGCCAGCAGTGTAAACAGGGAGATCTACGAGCAGTACTTC

size: NA
V: TRBV2
D: NA
J: TRBJ1-3
CDR3: CASSADGSIGNTIYF
DNA: TGTGCCAGCAGTGCTGACGGGTCCATAGGAAACACCATATATTTT

size: NA
V: TRBV6-5
D: NA
J: TRBJ1-1
CDR3: CASKLNTEAFF
DNA: TGTGCCAGCAAATTGAACACTGAAGCTTTCTTT

size: NA
V: TRBV5-1
D: NA
J: TRBJ1-1
CDR3: CASSQTGQNTEAFF
DNA: TGCGCCAGCAGCCAAACGGGACAGAACACTGAAGCTTTCTTT

size: NA
V: TRBV30
D: NA
J: TRBJ2-1
CDR3: CAWSYAYNEQFF
DNA: TGTGCCTGGAGTTACGCTTACAATGAGCAGTTCTTC

size: NA
V: TRBV7-3
D: TRBD1
J: TRBJ2-5
CDR3: CASSSAGGLETQYF
DNA: TGTGCCAGCAGCTCGGCAGGGGGCCTCGAGACCCAGTACTTC

size: NA
V: TRBV7-9
D: TRBD2
J: TRBJ2-3
CDR3: CASSWVAGSTDTQYF
DNA: TGTGCCAGCAGCTGGGTAGCGGGTAGCACAGATACGCAGTATTTT

size: NA
V: TRBV29-1
D: NA
J: TRBJ2-2
CDR3: CSVARATGELFF
DNA: TGCAGCGTTGCCCGTGCGACCGGGGAGCTGTTTTTT

size: NA
V: TRBV6-6
D: TRBD1
J: TRBJ2-1
CDR3: CASSDRATYNEQFF
DNA: TGTGCCAGCAGTGACAGGGCGACCTACAATGAGCAGTTCTTC

size: NA
V: TRBV7-2
D: NA
J: TRBJ1-5
CDR3: CASSSGPYQPQHF
DNA: TGTGCCAGCAGCTCCGGCCCCTATCAGCCCCAGCATTTT

size: NA
V: TRBV30
D: NA
J: TRBJ2-1
CDR3: CAWIGGTGAQNNEQFF
DNA: TGTGCCTGGATTGGGGGAACGGGGGCGCAGAATAATGAGCAGTTCTTC

size: NA
V: TRBV27
D: TRBD1
J: TRBJ2-3
CDR3: CASNRDRGTDTQYF
DNA: TGTGCCAGCAACCGGGACAGAGGCACAGATACGCAGTATTTT

size: NA
V: TRBV9
D: NA
J: TRBJ2-7
CDR3: CASSVVGASYEQYF
DNA: TGTGCCAGCAGCGTAGTAGGGGCGTCCTACGAGCAGTACTTC

size: NA
V: TRBV28
D: TRBD1
J: TRBJ1-2
CDR3: CAIGGTGGGYTF
DNA: TGTGCCATCGGCGGGACAGGCGGTGGCTACACCTTC

size: NA
V: TRBV5-4
D: NA
J: TRBJ1-2
CDR3: CASSYARADGYTF
DNA: TGTGCCAGCAGTTATGCCAGGGCCGATGGCTACACCTTC

size: NA
V: TRBV4-3
D: NA
J: TRBJ2-1
CDR3: CASSQDFYNEQFF
DNA: TGCGCCAGCAGCCAAGACTTCTACAATGAGCAGTTCTTC

size: NA
V: TRBV27
D: NA
J: TRBJ1-5
CDR3: CASSLHHRGVNQPQHF
DNA: TGTGCCAGCAGTTTACACCACCGCGGGGTCAATCAGCCCCAGCATTTT

size: NA
V: TRBV28
D: TRBD2
J: TRBJ2-3
CDR3: CASSFGLAGGRLTDTQYF
DNA: TGTGCCAGCAGTTTTGGGCTAGCGGGGGGGCGACTCACAGATACGCAGTATTTT

size: NA
V: TRBV28
D: NA
J: TRBJ1-4
CDR3: CASSQTGRGEKLFF
DNA: TGTGCCAGCAGTCAAACAGGTCGTGGGGAAAAACTGTTTTTT

size: NA
V: TRBV7-2
D: NA
J: TRBJ1-5
CDR3: CASSIQGNQPQHF
DNA: TGTGCCAGCAGCATTCAGGGCAATCAGCCCCAGCATTTT